Each of the 14 T cell receptor beta chains below was sequenced from the same sample in a study of early T cells in non-severe SARS-CoV-2 infection. MiXCR was run by TCRdb on the 5' RACE reads, yielding one entry per CDR3 protein. Here the sample spans 70,000 or so distinct CDR3 sequences, 10% being singletons. The specimen comprised whole blood, sampled at baseline. Receptors originate from an adult who was a healthcare worker with PCR-confirmed SARS-CoV-2 infection or an uninfected control (not recorded which).

This chain joins TRBV19 and TRBJ2-7; 10 bases line up with TRBD2. Losses at the gene ends were 3 bases for V and 4 bases for J; bases not matched to a gene: 6. CDR1 and CDR2 (germline): LNHDA, SQIVND (reference sequence). The CDR3 sequence is 15 residues long. In nucleotides, the CDR3 is TGTGCCAGTAGTATCCTAGCGGGGGCGCAGTACGAGCAGTACTTC. Amino acid sequence: CASSILAGAQYEQYF.

The CDR3 nucleotides are TGTGCCAGCAGCTCTACTTCTAGCGGGTACAATGAGCAGTTCTTC. It specifies CASSSTSSGYNEQFF. V is TRBV5-4 and J is TRBJ2-1; 8 bases are a match to TRBD2. The CDR3 covers 15 residues. The germline V gene encodes CDR1 SGHNT and CDR2 YYREEE (reference sequence). The J segment lost 4 bases and the V segment lost 3 bases, leaving 6 bases of the junction unmatched.

This rearrangement joins TRBV7-6 to TRBJ2-3; D is perhaps TRBD2 (5 bases). Germline V lookup: CDR1 SGHVS, CDR2 FNYEAQ. This CDR3 region has 14 residues. V was clipped by 8 bases and J by 1 base, with 13 bases between them. CDR3 sequence reads: CASQREFRTDTQYF. The CDR3 DNA reads as TGTGCCAGCCAAAGGGAGTTCCGCACAGATACGCAGTATTTT. Drawing the rest from reference TRBV7-6 and TRBJ2-3, the complete variable domain is GAGVSQSPRYKVTKRGQDVALRCDPISGHVSLYWYRQALGQGPEFLTYFNYEAQQDKSGLPNDRFSAERPEGSISTLTIQRTEQRDSAMYRCASQREFRTDTQYFGPGTRLTVL.

This clonotype appeared a few times. The chain carries TRBV6-5 and TRBJ2-7; TRBD2 is a possible D gene (5 bases). CDR1 is MNHEY, CDR2 SVGAGI, per germline. The CDR3 runs to 15 residues. Trimming removed 2 bases from V and 2 bases from J, with 13 bases in between. CDR3 coding DNA: TGTGCCAGCAGTTACATGGGGTCGGGGACCTACGAGCAGTACTTC. Translating it yields CASSYMGSGTYEQYF.

This clonotype has a count of ten or more. This sequence joins TRBV7-9 and TRBJ2-1; TRBD2 agrees at 10 bases. V gave up 5 bases and J gave up 5 bases; unmatched junction bases: 6. Germline values: CDR1 SEHNR, CDR2 FQNEAQ (reference sequence). The CDR3 sequence is 15 residues long. CDR3 residues: CASSPLAGKNNEQFF. The CDR3 coding sequence is TGTGCCAGCAGCCCACTAGCGGGGAAGAACAATGAGCAGTTCTTC.

The chain recombines TRBV9 with TRBJ2-6, with 7 bases aligning to TRBD2. The CDR3 covers 17 residues. The V gene's germline CDR1 is SGDLS and CDR2 YYNGEE. With V trimmed by 4 bases and J by 1 base, 8 bases remained unmatched. The CDR3: CASSQSGALSGANVLTF. The CDR3 DNA is TGTGCCAGCAGCCAAAGCGGGGCCCTTTCTGGGGCCAACGTCCTGACTTTC.

CDR3 region: CASRSRTVGGELFF. DNA of the CDR3: TGTGCCAGCAGGTCGAGGACAGTGGGCGGGGAGCTGTTTTTT. The rearrangement links TRBV2 to TRBJ2-2; tentatively, D is TRBD1 (6 bases). CDR1 and CDR2 (germline): SNHLY, FYNNEI. The germline V and J ends were trimmed by 6 bases and 7 bases, with 15 bases remaining between them. The CDR3 consists of 14 residues.

This clonotype was seen a few times. V and J are TRBV7-2 and TRBJ1-2; TRBD1 is a possible D gene (5 bases). Trimming shortened V by 5 bases and J by 4 bases, and 14 bases separated the two germline ends. CDR1 and CDR2 (germline): SGHTA, FQGNSA. The CDR3 is 14 amino acids. Here the CDR3 reads CASSPPGGGYGYTF. CDR3 DNA sequence: TGTGCCAGCAGCCCCCCCGGGGGGGGCTATGGCTACACCTTC.

V gene TRBV4-1 combines with J gene TRBJ1-2; D is perhaps TRBD1 (6 bases). V lost 1 base and J 2 bases, leaving 8 bases between the germline ends. Germline CDR1 reads MGHRA; CDR2 reads YSYEKL. The CDR3 sequence is 14 residues long. This CDR3 reads CASSQVGQNYGYTF. In DNA form, the CDR3 reads TGCGCCAGCAGCCAAGTAGGACAGAACTATGGCTACACCTTC.

The chain carries TRBV20-1 and TRBJ1-2; D is perhaps TRBD1 (5 bases). V lost 3 bases and J lost 8, with 19 bases in between. This CDR3 is 14 amino acids long. CDR1 DFQATT and CDR2 SNEGSKA come from the germline V gene (reference sequence). CDR3 nucleotide sequence: TGCAGTGCTAGTCAAGGTGGACCTAAGGGGGGCTACACCTTC. Translated, it gives CSASQGGPKGGYTF.

This clonotype was seen a few times. This chain uses TRBV20-1 with TRBJ2-3; 10 bases agree with TRBD2. The J segment lost 2 bases and the V segment lost 1 base, leaving 3 bases of the junction unmatched. The CDR3 spans 15 residues. Germline CDR1 is DFQATT and CDR2 is SNEGSKA (reference sequence). The CDR3 is CSARVSGGATDTQYF. Here the CDR3 DNA reads TGCAGTGCTAGAGTGAGCGGGGGGGCCACAGATACGCAGTATTTT.

This clonotype came up a few times. The chain couples TRBV6-2 or TRBV6-3 to TRBJ2-5, with D uncertain. In germline, CDR1 is MNHEY, CDR2 SVGEGT. V gave up 2 bases and J gave up 7 bases, with 8 bases separating them. This CDR3 contains 12 residues. In nucleotides, the CDR3 is TGTGCCAGCAGTTACGCCCCGGGGACCCAGTACTTC. Encoded protein: CASSYAPGTQYF.

The table lists this clonotype with many counts. The V and J genes are TRBV24-1 and TRBJ2-3, with TRBD1 matching 10 bases. Germline CDR1 and CDR2: KGHDR and SFDVKD. V lost 3 bases and J lost 1; bases outside the gene matches: 3. CDR3 length: 16 amino acids. The CDR3 region has the DNA TGTGCCACCAGTGATGCCGGGACAGGGGGCACAGATACGCAGTATTTT. Translation: CATSDAGTGGTDTQYF.

This clonotype turned up a few times. J is TRBJ1-2 and V is TRBV30, with 10 bases matching TRBD1. The junction had 7 bases not matched to a gene; V was cut back by 0 bases and J by 6 bases. The CDR3 is 15 residues long. Looked up from germline, CDR1 is GTSNPN and CDR2 is SVGIG (reference sequence). Here the CDR3 reads CAWSVLVGTGDGYTF. As DNA, the CDR3 is TGTGCCTGGAGTGTACTGGTCGGGACAGGGGATGGCTACACCTTC. Full variable domain (missing parts from reference TRBV30 and TRBJ1-2): SQTIHQWPATLVQPVGSPLSLECTVEGTSNPNLYWYRQAAGRGLQLLFYSVGIGQISSEVPQNLSASRPQDRQFILSSKKLLLSDSGFYLCAWSVLVGTGDGYTFGSGTRLTVV.